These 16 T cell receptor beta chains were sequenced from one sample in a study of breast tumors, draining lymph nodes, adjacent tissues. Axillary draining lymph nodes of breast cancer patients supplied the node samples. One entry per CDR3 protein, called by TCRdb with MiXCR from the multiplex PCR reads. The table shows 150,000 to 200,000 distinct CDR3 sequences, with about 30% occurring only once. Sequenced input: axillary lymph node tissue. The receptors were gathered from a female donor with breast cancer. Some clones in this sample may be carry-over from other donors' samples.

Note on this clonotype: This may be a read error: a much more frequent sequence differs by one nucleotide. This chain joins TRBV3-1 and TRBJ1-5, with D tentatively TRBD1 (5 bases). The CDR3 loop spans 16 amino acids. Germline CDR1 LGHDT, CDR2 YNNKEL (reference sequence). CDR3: CASSPSRAYSNQLQHF. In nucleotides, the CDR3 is TGTGCCAGCAGCCCCTCCAGGGCATATAGCAATCAGCTCCAGCATTTT.

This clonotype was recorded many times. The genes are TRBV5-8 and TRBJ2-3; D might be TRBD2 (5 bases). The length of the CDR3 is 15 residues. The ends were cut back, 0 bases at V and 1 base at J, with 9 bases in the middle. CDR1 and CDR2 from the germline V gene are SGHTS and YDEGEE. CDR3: CASSLGGSGTDTQYF. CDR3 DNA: TGTGCCAGCAGCTTGGGAGGGTCGGGCACAGATACGCAGTATTTT.

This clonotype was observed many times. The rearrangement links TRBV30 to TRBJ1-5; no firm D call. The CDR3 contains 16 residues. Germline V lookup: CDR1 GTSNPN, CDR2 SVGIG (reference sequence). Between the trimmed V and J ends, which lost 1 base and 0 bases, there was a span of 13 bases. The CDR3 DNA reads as TGTGCCTGGAGTGCCCCTTCCTCCTATAGCAATCAGCCCCAGCATTTT. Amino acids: CAWSAPSSYSNQPQHF.

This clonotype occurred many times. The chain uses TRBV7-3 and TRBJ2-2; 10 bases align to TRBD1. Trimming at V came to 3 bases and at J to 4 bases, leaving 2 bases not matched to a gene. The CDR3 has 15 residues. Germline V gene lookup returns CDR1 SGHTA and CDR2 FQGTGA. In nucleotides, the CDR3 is TGTGCCAGCAGCTTCGGACAGGGGGTCACCGGGGAGCTGTTTTTT. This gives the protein CASSFGQGVTGELFF. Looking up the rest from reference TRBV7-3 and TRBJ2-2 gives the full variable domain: GAGVSQTPSNKVTEKGKYVELRCDPISGHTALYWYRQSLGQGPEFLIYFQGTGAADDSGLPNDRFFAVRPEGSVSTLKIQRTERGDSAVYLCASSFGQGVTGELFFGEGSRLTVL.

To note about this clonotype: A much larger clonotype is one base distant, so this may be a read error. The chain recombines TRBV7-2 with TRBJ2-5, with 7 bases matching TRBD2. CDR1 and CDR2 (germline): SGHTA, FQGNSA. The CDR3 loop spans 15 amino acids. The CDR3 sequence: CASSRSGAGHNEQLF. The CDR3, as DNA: TGTGCCAGCAGCCGGAGCGGGGCTGGCCACAATGAGCAGCTCTTC.

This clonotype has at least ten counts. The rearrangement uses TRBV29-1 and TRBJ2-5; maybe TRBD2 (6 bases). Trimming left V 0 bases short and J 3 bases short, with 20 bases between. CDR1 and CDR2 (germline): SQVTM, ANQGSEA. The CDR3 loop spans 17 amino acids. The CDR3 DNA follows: TGCAGCGTTGAAGATTCGGTAGGAGGGTCAGAGGAAGAGACCCAGTACTTC. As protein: CSVEDSVGGSEEETQYF.

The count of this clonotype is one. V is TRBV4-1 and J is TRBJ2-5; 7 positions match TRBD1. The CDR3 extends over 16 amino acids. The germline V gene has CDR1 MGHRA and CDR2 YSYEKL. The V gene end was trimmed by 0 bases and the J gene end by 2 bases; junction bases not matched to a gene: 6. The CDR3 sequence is CASSQDRGRGQETQYF. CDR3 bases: TGCGCCAGCAGCCAAGATAGGGGGCGAGGGCAAGAGACCCAGTACTTC.

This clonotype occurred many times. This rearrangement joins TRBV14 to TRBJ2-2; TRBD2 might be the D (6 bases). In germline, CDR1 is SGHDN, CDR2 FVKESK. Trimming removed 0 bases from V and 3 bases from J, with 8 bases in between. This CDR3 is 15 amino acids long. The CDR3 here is CASSQELADTGELFF. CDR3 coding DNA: TGTGCCAGCAGCCAAGAACTAGCCGACACCGGGGAGCTGTTTTTT. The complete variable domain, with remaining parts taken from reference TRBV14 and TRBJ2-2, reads EAGVTQFPSHSVIEKGQTVTLRCDPISGHDNLYWYRRVMGKEIKFLLHFVKESKQDESGMPNNRFLAERTGGTYSTLKVQPAELEDSGVYFCASSQELADTGELFFGEGSRLTVL.

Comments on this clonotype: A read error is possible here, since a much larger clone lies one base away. The CDR3 spells CAGSQKGQVRQPQHF. CDR3 DNA: TGTGCCGGCAGCCAAAAGGGGCAGGTCAGACAGCCCCAGCATTTT. The chain uses TRBV6-2 or TRBV6-3 and TRBJ1-5; perhaps TRBD1 as D (5 bases). CDR3 length: 15 amino acids. CDR1 MNHEY and CDR2 SVGEGT come from the germline V gene.

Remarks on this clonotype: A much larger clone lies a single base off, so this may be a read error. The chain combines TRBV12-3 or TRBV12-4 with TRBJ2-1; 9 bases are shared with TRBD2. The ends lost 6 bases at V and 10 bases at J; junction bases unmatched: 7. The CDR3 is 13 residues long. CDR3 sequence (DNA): TGTGCCAGCAGGTCGCGGGGGGGCGGAGAGCAGTTCTTC. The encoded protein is CASRSRGGGEQFF.

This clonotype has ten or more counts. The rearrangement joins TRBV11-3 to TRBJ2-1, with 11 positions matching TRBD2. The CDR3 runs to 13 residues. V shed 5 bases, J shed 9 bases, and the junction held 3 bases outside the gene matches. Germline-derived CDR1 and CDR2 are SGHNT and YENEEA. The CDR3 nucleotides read TGTGCCAGCAGCATTGGACTAGCGGGTGAGCAGTTCTTC. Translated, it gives CASSIGLAGEQFF.

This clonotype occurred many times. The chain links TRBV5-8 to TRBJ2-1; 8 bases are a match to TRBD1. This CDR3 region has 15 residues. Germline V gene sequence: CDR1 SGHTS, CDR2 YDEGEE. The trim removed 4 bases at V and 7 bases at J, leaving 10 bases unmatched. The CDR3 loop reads CASSGQGAVQNEQFF. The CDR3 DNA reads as TGTGCCAGCAGCGGACAGGGAGCCGTTCAGAATGAGCAGTTCTTC.

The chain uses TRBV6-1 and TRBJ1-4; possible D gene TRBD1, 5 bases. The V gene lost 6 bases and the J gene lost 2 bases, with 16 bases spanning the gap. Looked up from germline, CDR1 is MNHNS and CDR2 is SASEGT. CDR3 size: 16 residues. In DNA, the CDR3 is TGTGCCAGCAGACCTCAGGGCCTCAGGACTAATGAAAAACTGTTTTTT. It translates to CASRPQGLRTNEKLFF.

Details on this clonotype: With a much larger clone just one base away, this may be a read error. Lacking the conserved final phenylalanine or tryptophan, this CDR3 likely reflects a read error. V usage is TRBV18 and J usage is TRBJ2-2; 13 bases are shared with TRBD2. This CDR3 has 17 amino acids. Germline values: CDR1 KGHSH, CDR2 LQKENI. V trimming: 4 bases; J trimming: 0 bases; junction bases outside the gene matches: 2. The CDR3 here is CASSRTSGSANTGELFL. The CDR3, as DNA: TGTGCCAGCTCACGGACTAGCGGGAGTGCGAACACCGGGGAGCTGTTTCTT.

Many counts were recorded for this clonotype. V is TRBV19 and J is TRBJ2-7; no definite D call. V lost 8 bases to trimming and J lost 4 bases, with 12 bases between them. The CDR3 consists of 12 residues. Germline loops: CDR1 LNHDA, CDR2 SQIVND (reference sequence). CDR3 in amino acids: CASVLVQYEQYF. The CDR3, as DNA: TGTGCCAGTGTTTTGGTTCAATACGAGCAGTACTTC.

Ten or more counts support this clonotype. This CDR3 is CASVEIGRSADTEAFF. DNA of the CDR3: TGTGCCAGCGTCGAGATTGGACGGTCTGCTGACACTGAAGCTTTCTTT. The V and J genes are TRBV7-2 and TRBJ1-1; no reliable D call. The CDR3 is made up of 16 amino acids. Looked up from germline, CDR1 is SGHTA and CDR2 is FQGNSA. V lost 8 bases and J lost 3, with 22 bases in between.